This T cell receptor (beta chain) was recovered during a study of identical twins. Study-level points and caveats: Insertions ran lower in abundant cord blood beta clonotypes, though not in memory repertoires.

TCRdb passed the 5' RACE reads through MiXCR, listing each CDR3 protein once. The sample consists of hundreds of thousands of distinct CDR3 sequences, around 6.1% of them appearing once. There are 14 residues in the CDR3. Unmatched junction bases numbered 5, after V lost 3 bases and J lost 4 bases. This clonotype was seen at least ten times. As yet, its antigen is unknown. The sequence was obtained from a man between 18 and 35 years old in good health. Sequenced sample: naive T cells sorted from blood. The chain couples TRBV12-3 or TRBV12-4 to TRBJ2-7; 8 bases align to TRBD1. In DNA, the CDR3 is TGTGCCAGCAGTTTCTCCGGGACAGGTTACGAGCAGTACTTC. Protein: CASSFSGTGYEQYF.